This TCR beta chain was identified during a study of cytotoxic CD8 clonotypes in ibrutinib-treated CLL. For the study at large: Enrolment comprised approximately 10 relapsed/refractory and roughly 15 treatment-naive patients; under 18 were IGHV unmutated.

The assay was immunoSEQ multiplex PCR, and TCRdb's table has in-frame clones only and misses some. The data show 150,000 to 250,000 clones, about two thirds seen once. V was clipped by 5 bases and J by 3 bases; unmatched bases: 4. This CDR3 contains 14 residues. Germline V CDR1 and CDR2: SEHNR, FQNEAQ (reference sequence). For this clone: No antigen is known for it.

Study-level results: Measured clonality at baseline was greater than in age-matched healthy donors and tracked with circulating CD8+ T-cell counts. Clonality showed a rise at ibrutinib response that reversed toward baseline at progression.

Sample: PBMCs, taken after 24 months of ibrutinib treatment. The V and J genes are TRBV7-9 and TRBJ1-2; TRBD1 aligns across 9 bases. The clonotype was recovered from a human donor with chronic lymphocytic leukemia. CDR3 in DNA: TGTGCCAGCAGCACTACAGGGGGCGACTATGGCTACACCTTC. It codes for CASSTTGGDYGYTF.